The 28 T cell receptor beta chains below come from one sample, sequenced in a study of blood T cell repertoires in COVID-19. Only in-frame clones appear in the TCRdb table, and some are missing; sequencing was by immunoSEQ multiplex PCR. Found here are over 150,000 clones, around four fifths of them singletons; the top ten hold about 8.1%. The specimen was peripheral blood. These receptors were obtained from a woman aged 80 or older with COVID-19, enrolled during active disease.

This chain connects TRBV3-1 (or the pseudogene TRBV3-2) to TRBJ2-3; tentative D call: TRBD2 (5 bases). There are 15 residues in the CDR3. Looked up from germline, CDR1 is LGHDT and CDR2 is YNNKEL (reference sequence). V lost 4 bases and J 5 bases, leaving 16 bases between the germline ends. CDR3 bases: TGTGCCAGCAGCCTAACACCCCTGAGCGGAGATACGCAGTATTTT. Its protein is CASSLTPLSGDTQYF.

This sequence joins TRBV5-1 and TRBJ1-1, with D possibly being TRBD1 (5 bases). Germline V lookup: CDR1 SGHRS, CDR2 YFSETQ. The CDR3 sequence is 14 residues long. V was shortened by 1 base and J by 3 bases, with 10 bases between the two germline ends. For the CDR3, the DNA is TGCGCCAGCAGCTTGACAGGAGGGGACACTGAAGCTTTCTTT. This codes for CASSLTGGDTEAFF.

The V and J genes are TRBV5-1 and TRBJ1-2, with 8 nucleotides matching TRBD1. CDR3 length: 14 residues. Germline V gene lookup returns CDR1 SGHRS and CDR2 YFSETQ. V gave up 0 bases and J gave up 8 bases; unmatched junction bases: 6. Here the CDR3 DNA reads TGCGCCAGCAGCTTGGCAGGGGGCGAGGAGGGCTACACCTTC. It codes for CASSLAGGEEGYTF.

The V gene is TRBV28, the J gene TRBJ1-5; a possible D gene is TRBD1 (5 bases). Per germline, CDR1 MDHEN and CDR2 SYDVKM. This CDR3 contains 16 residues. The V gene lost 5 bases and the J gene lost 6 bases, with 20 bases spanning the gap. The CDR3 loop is CASSALGGGFGQPQHF. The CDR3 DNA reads TGTGCCAGCAGTGCCCTGGGCGGGGGTTTCGGTCAGCCCCAGCATTTT.

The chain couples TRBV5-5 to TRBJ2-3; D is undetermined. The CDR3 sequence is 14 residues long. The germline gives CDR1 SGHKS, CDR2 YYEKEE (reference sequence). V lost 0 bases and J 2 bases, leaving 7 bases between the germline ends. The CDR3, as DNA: TGTGCCAGCAGCTTGGTTGGCAACACAGATACGCAGTATTTT. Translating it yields CASSLVGNTDTQYF.

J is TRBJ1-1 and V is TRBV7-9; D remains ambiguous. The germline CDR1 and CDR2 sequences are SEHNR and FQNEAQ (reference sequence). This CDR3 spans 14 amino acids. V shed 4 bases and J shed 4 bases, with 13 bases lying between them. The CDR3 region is CASSSQWAGTEAFF. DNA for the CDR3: TGTGCCAGCAGCTCACAATGGGCCGGCACTGAAGCTTTCTTT.

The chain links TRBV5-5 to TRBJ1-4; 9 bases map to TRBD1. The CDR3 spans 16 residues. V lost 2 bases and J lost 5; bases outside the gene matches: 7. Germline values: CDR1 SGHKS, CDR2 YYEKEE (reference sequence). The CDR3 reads CASSFQPGTGNEKLFF. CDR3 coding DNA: TGTGCCAGCAGCTTTCAACCCGGGACAGGGAATGAAAAACTGTTTTTT.

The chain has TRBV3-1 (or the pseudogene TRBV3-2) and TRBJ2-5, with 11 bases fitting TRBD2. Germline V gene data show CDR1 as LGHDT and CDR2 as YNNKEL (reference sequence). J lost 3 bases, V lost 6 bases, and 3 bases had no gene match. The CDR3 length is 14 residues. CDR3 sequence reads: CASRDSGGEETQYF. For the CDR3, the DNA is TGTGCCAGCAGGGATAGCGGGGGGGAAGAGACCCAGTACTTC.

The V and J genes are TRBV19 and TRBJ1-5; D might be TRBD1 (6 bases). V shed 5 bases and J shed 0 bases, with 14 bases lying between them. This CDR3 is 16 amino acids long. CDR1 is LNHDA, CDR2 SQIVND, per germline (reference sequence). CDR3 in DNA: TGTGCCAGTAGTTTCGACAGGACTTATAGCAATCAGCCCCAGCATTTT. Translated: CASSFDRTYSNQPQHF.

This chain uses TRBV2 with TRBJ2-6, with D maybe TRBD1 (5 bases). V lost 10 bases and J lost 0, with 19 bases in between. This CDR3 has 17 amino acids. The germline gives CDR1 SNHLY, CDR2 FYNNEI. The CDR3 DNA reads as TGTGCCACTGCCCCAGGGTGGCGGAGCTCTGGGGCCAACGTCCTGACTTTC. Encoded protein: CATAPGWRSSGANVLTF.

CDR3 protein: CASSQSGTNEKLFF. The CDR3 DNA is TGTGCCAGCAGCCAATCCGGGACTAATGAAAAACTGTTTTTT. This chain joins TRBV16 and TRBJ1-4; D is ambiguous. The CDR3 length is 14 residues. V lost 0 bases and J 2 bases, leaving 4 bases between the germline ends. Germline loops: CDR1 KGHSY, CDR2 FQNENV.

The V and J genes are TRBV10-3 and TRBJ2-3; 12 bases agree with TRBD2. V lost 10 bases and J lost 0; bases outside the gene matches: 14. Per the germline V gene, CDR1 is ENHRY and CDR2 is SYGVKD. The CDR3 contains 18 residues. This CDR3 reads CATPSLGLAGPSTDTQYF. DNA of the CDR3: TGTGCCACCCCTTCGCTGGGACTAGCGGGCCCAAGCACAGATACGCAGTATTTT.

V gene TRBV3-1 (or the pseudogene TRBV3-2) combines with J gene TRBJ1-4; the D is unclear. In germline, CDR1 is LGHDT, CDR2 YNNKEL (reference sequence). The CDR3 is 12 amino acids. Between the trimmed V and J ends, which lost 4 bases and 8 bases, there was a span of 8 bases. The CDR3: CASSRRGEKLFF. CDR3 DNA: TGTGCCAGCAGCCGCCGAGGGGAAAAACTGTTTTTT.

The CDR3, as DNA: TGCAGCGTTGGTCAGTATGGCTACACCTTC. Translation: CSVGQYGYTF. V usage is TRBV29-1 and J usage is TRBJ1-2, with no clear D. CDR3 length equals 10 residues. V was pared by 4 bases and J by 5 bases, with 5 bases between. CDR1 and CDR2 (germline): SQVTM, ANQGSEA. Using reference TRBV29-1 and TRBJ1-2 for the parts outside the CDR3, the full variable domain is SAVISQKPSRDICQRGTSLTIQCQVDSQVTMMFWYRQQPGQSLTLIATANQGSEATYESGFVIDKFPISRPNLTFSTLTVSNMSPEDSSIYLCSVGQYGYTFGSGTRLTVV.

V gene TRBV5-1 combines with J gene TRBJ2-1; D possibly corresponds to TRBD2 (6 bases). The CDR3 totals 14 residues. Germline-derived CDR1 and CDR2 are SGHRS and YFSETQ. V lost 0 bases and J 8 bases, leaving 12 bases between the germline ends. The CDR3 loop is CASSLVAGSDEQFF. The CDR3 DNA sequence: TGCGCCAGCAGCTTGGTGGCGGGGTCGGATGAGCAGTTCTTC.

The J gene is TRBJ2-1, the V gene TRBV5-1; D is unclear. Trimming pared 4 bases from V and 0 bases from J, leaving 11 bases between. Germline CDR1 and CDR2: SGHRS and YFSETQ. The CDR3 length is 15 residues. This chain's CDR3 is CASSEQSSSYNEQFF. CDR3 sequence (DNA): TGCGCCAGCAGCGAACAATCCAGCTCCTACAATGAGCAGTTCTTC.

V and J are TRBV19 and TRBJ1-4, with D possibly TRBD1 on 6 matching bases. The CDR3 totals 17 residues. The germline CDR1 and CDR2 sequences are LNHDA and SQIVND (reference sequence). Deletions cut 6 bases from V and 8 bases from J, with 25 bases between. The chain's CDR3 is CASRKIGTPEAREKLFF. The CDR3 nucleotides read TGTGCCAGTAGGAAAATCGGGACACCCGAAGCAAGAGAAAAACTGTTTTTT.

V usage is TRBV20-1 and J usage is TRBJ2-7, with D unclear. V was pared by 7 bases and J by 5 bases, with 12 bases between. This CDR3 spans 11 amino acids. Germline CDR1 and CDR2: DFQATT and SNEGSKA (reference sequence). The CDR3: CSGASSHEQYF. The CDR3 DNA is TGCAGTGGTGCTAGTTCTCACGAGCAGTACTTC.

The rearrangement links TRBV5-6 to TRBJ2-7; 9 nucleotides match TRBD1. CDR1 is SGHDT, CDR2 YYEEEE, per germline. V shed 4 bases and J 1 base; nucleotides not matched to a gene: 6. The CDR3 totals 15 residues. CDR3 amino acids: CASSPPGQGSYEQYF. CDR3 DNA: TGTGCCAGCAGCCCTCCGGGACAGGGTTCCTACGAGCAGTACTTC.

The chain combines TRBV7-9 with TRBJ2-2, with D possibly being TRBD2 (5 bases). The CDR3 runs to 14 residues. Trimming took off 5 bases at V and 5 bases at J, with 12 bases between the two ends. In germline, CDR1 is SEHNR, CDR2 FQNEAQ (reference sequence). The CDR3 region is CASSAVLGTGELFF. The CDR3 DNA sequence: TGTGCCAGCAGCGCCGTACTAGGGACCGGGGAGCTGTTTTTT.

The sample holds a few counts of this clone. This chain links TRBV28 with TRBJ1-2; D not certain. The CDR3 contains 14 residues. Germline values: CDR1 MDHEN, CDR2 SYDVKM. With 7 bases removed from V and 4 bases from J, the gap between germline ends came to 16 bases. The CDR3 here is CASTTLGRLYGYTF. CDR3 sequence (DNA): TGTGCCAGCACCACATTGGGCCGCCTCTATGGCTACACCTTC.

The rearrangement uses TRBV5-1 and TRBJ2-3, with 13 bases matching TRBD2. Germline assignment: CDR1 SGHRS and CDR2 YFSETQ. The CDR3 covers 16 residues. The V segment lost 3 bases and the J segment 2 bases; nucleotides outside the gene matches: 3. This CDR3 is CASSSGTSGVTDTQYF. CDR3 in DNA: TGCGCCAGCAGCTCCGGGACTAGCGGGGTCACAGATACGCAGTATTTT.

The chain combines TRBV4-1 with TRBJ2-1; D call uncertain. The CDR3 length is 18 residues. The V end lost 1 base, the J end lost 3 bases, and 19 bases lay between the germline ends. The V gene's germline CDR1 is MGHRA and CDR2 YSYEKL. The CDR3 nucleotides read TGCGCCAGCAGCCAAGGGAGAATGGCGGAAGTAGACTACAATGAGCAGTTCTTC. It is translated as CASSQGRMAEVDYNEQFF.

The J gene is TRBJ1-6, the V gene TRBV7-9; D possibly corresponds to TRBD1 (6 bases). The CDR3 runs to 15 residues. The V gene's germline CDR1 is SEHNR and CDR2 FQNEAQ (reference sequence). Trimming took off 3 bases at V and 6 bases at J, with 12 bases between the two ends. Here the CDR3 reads CASSLDQGLNSPLHF. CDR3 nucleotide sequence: TGTGCCAGCAGCTTGGACCAGGGGCTTAATTCACCCCTCCACTTT.

This CDR3 is CASSQDTTVPNYGYTF. In DNA, the CDR3 is TGCGCCAGCAGCCAAGATACGACAGTCCCTAACTATGGCTACACCTTC. The chain is built from TRBV4-1 and TRBJ1-2, with D tentatively TRBD1 (5 bases). The CDR3 loop spans 16 amino acids. Germline-derived CDR1 and CDR2 are MGHRA and YSYEKL. V was pared by 0 bases and J by 0 bases, with 11 bases between.

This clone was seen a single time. CDR3 nucleotides: TGTGCCAGCAGCGCTAGGGGGGACAGAACAAATTCACCCCTCCACTTT. Amino acid sequence: CASSARGDRTNSPLHF. The chain uses TRBV9 and TRBJ1-6; 7 positions match TRBD1. Per germline, CDR1 SGDLS and CDR2 YYNGEE. The CDR3 consists of 16 residues. The trim removed 3 bases at V and 7 bases at J, leaving 10 bases unmatched.

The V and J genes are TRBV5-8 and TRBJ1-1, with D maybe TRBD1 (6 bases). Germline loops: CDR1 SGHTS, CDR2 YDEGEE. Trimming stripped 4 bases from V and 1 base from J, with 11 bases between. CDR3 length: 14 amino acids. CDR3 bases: TGTGCCAGCAGCCCTAGGGGGACGAACACTGAAGCTTTCTTT. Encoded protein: CASSPRGTNTEAFF.

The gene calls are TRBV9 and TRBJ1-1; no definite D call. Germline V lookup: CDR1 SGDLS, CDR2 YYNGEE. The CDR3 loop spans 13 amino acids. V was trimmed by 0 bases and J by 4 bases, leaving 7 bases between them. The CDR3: CASSVGSGTEAFF. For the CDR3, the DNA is TGTGCCAGCAGCGTAGGATCGGGCACTGAAGCTTTCTTT.